The next 18 T cell receptor beta chains were all read from a single sample in a study of response to subunit inactivated influenza vaccine. One entry per CDR3 protein results from TCRdb running MiXCR on the RT-PCR reads. The data contain roughly 780,000 distinct CDR3 sequences, 15% to 20% of them seen just once; the ten biggest clones take up roughly 10%. Sequences were derived from PBMCs from blood, sampled 5 to 6 days after vaccination. Receptors originate from a man aged 45-65 years who received an inactivated influenza vaccine.

V is TRBV12-3 or TRBV12-4 and J is TRBJ2-1; 10 bases map to TRBD2. The CDR3 runs to 14 residues. V lost 9 bases, J lost 8 bases, and 10 bases stayed unmatched. CDR3 in amino acids: CASRESGGADEQFF. Here the CDR3 DNA reads TGTGCCAGTAGAGAAAGCGGGGGGGCCGATGAGCAGTTCTTC.

In this sample, this clonotype turned up once. The chain couples TRBV6-2 or TRBV6-3 to TRBJ2-7, with D perhaps TRBD1 or TRBD2 (5 bases each). Trimming left V 6 bases short and J 4 bases short, with 16 bases between. Germline V gene sequence: CDR1 MNHEY, CDR2 SVGEGT. The CDR3 is 14 amino acids. The CDR3 nucleotides are TGTGCCAGCAGAACGGGACGAGGAATTTACGAGCAGTACTTC. It translates to CASRTGRGIYEQYF.

This clonotype has a handful of counts. The V gene is TRBV12-3 or TRBV12-4, the J gene TRBJ1-1, with 9 positions matching TRBD1. The trim removed 5 bases at V and 6 bases at J, leaving 7 bases unmatched. This CDR3 spans 14 amino acids. The CDR3 loop is CASSARDRVSEAFF. In DNA, the CDR3 is TGTGCCAGCAGTGCCCGGGACAGGGTATCTGAAGCTTTCTTT.

This clonotype was found a few times. The gene calls are TRBV6-1 and TRBJ2-7; the D is unclear. The CDR3 totals 14 residues. Germline values: CDR1 MNHNS, CDR2 SASEGT. V was shortened by 4 bases and J by 0 bases, with 10 bases between the two germline ends. CDR3 residues: CASSGAYPSYEQYF. The CDR3 DNA follows: TGTGCCAGCAGTGGGGCCTATCCCTCCTACGAGCAGTACTTC.

The genes are TRBV5-5 and TRBJ1-2, with D hard to call. CDR1 and CDR2 from the germline V gene are SGHKS and YYEKEE (reference sequence). This CDR3 spans 17 amino acids. Trimming removed 0 bases at V and 4 bases at J, with 19 bases between. CDR3 nucleotides: TGTGCCAGCAGCTTGGTGGCAAGTGGCGGTGGCGGCTATGGCTACACCTTC. The encoded protein is CASSLVASGGGGYGYTF.

This clonotype was seen a handful of times. V and J are TRBV20-1 and TRBJ2-7, with no clear D. The CDR3 runs 12 residues. With 6 bases removed from V and 9 bases from J, the gap between germline ends came to 18 bases. Germline V gene sequence: CDR1 DFQATT, CDR2 SNEGSKA (reference sequence). DNA of the CDR3: TGCAGTGCCTCCGGGCCTCGGACGGGGCAGTACTTC. This gives the protein CSASGPRTGQYF.

This clonotype was picked up a small number of times. The chain carries TRBV11-2 and TRBJ2-3; a possible D gene is TRBD1 (6 bases). V was clipped by 5 bases and J by 0 bases, with 12 bases between them. CDR3 size: 15 residues. The germline V gene encodes CDR1 SGHAT and CDR2 FQNNGV. The DNA of the CDR3 is TGTGCCAGCAGCCTTTCAGGGGACAGCACAGATACGCAGTATTTT. Translating gives CASSLSGDSTDTQYF.

V gene TRBV6-6 combines with J gene TRBJ2-7; D perhaps matches TRBD2 (5 bases). The CDR3 is 14 residues long. V lost 8 bases and J 7 bases, leaving 21 bases between the germline ends. Germline V gene lookup returns CDR1 MNHNY and CDR2 SVGAGI (reference sequence). CDR3 residues: CASGIRNTGGEQYF. The CDR3 DNA sequence: TGTGCCAGCGGGATCCGAAACACCGGCGGGGAGCAGTACTTC.

The V and J genes are TRBV30 and TRBJ1-1; weak D call: TRBD1 (5 bases). The V gene's germline CDR1 is GTSNPN and CDR2 SVGIG (reference sequence). V was clipped by 1 base and J by 0 bases, with 9 bases between them. The CDR3 contains 14 residues. This chain's CDR3 is CAWSEGLMNTEAFF. The CDR3 DNA sequence: TGTGCCTGGAGTGAGGGACTGATGAACACTGAAGCTTTCTTT.

This clonotype was seen only a few times. The chain uses TRBV12-3 or TRBV12-4 and TRBJ2-7, with a tentative D call TRBD2 (6 bases). The CDR3 extends over 14 amino acids. Trimming took 7 bases from V and 3 from J, leaving 16 bases between them. The CDR3 bases are TGTGCCAGCACCGATAGGGACGGGGGCTACGAGCAGTACTTC. Residues: CASTDRDGGYEQYF.

About this clonotype itself: A much larger clone differs by one base, so this may be a read error. The V call is TRBV20-1, the J call TRBJ2-5; TRBD2 aligns across 7 bases. This CDR3 contains 13 residues. Looked up from germline, CDR1 is DFQATT and CDR2 is SNEGSKA (reference sequence). DNA for the CDR3: TGCAGCCCCTCCCTATCGGGGGGAGAGACCCAGTACTTC. Encoded protein: CSPSLSGGETQYF.

The chain employs TRBV12-3 or TRBV12-4 and TRBJ1-2, with unresolved D. The germline V and J ends were trimmed by 3 bases and 8 bases, with 10 bases remaining between them. This CDR3 is 12 amino acids long. The CDR3 sequence: CASSFGSRGYTF. Here the CDR3 DNA reads TGTGCCAGCAGTTTTGGGAGCCGAGGCTACACCTTC.

This chain links TRBV7-2 with TRBJ2-2; D is undetermined. In germline, CDR1 is SGHTA, CDR2 FQGNSA. Trimming pared 0 bases from V and 5 bases from J, leaving 7 bases between. This CDR3 region has 14 residues. The CDR3 DNA is TGTGCCAGCAGCTTAGCGCTTTCAACCGGGGAGCTGTTTTTT. Residues: CASSLALSTGELFF.

The V gene is TRBV7-2, the J gene TRBJ1-4; weak D call: TRBD1 (5 bases). This CDR3 has 15 residues. Trimming took 2 bases from V and 3 from J, leaving 10 bases between them. Germline-derived CDR1 and CDR2 are SGHTA and FQGNSA. The CDR3 is CASSLSGVANEKLFF. The CDR3 DNA follows: TGTGCCAGCAGCTTATCGGGGGTGGCTAATGAAAAACTGTTTTTT.

The genes are TRBV20-1 and TRBJ1-1, with D hard to call. The CDR3 has 13 amino acids. Germline values: CDR1 DFQATT, CDR2 SNEGSKA (reference sequence). Trimming pared 3 bases from V and 0 bases from J, leaving 8 bases between. The CDR3 region has the DNA TGCAGTGCTAGTAATCACATGAACACTGAAGCTTTCTTT. Translation gives CSASNHMNTEAFF.

The rearrangement uses TRBV7-2 and TRBJ1-2, with D perhaps matching TRBD1 (6 bases). CDR3 length: 15 residues. V was pared by 5 bases and J by 8 bases, with 21 bases between. Germline V gives CDR1 SGHTA, CDR2 FQGNSA. The CDR3 sequence is CASSLSRGAGRGYTF. The CDR3 DNA reads as TGTGCCAGCAGCCTGAGTCGGGGGGCAGGGAGAGGCTACACCTTC. Full variable domain (outside the CDR3, taken from reference TRBV7-2 and TRBJ1-2): GAGVSQSPSNKVTEKGKDVELRCDPISGHTALYWYRQSLGQGLEFLIYFQGNSAPDKSGLPSDRFSAERTGGSVSTLTIQRTQQEDSAVYLCASSLSRGAGRGYTFGSGTRLTVV.

This clonotype has a count of ten or more. J is TRBJ2-5 and V is TRBV12-3 or TRBV12-4, with D perhaps being TRBD1 or TRBD2 (5 bases each). The CDR3 has 14 amino acids. The V and J ends lost 1 base and 5 bases respectively, with 11 bases between them. The CDR3 bases are TGTGCCAGCAGTTTAGTTCCAGGGACGGAGACCCAGTACTTC. Translating gives CASSLVPGTETQYF.

The sample holds a few counts of this clonotype. This chain links TRBV29-1 with TRBJ1-1, with D possibly matching TRBD1 (6 bases). Germline V gene sequence: CDR1 SQVTM, CDR2 ANQGSEA. Trimming took off 7 bases at V and 8 bases at J, with 17 bases between the two ends. The CDR3 loop spans 12 amino acids. This CDR3 is CSAGGPSPEAFF. The CDR3, as DNA: TGCAGCGCCGGGGGGCCCAGCCCAGAAGCTTTCTTT.